Each of the 5 T cell receptor beta chains below was sequenced from the same sample in a study of blood T cell repertoires in COVID-19. Data came from immunoSEQ multiplex PCR; TCRdb stores just in-frame clones and leaves some out. This table holds over 300,000 clones, approximately 85% found once. The sequencing sample was made of peripheral blood. Receptor source: a human donor in a cohort sampled during active COVID-19.

This clone was found once. The V gene is TRBV4-2, the J gene TRBJ1-6; 10 bases align to TRBD1. The CDR3 extends over 16 amino acids. Trimming took 4 bases from V and 8 from J; bases not matched to a gene: 8. Germline V gene data show CDR1 as LGHNA and CDR2 as YNFKEQ. CDR3 region: CASSPQDRGFYSPLHF. The CDR3 nucleotides are TGTGCCAGCAGCCCACAGGACAGGGGGTTCTATTCACCCCTCCACTTT.

The chain joins TRBV4-2 to TRBJ1-6; 8 bases line up with TRBD1. The germline CDR1 and CDR2 sequences are LGHNA and YNFKEQ. CDR3 length: 17 amino acids. The V gene end was trimmed by 4 bases and the J gene end by 0 bases; junction bases not matched to a gene: 5. The CDR3 is CASSPRQGSSYNSPLHF. In nucleotides, the CDR3 is TGTGCCAGCAGCCCAAGACAGGGGAGCTCCTATAATTCACCCCTCCACTTT.

J is TRBJ2-2 and V is TRBV7-9; 9 bases line up with TRBD1. With 2 bases clipped from V and 0 bases from J, the junction kept 7 bases outside the gene matches. The CDR3 covers 18 residues. Germline values: CDR1 SEHNR, CDR2 FQNEAQ (reference sequence). The CDR3 is CASSLLTGTGTNTGELFF. Here the CDR3 DNA reads TGTGCCAGCAGCTTACTAACCGGGACAGGGACGAACACCGGGGAGCTGTTTTTT.

With regard to this clone: Different DNA sequences within this sample yield the same CDR3. J is TRBJ1-2 and V is TRBV30; D not resolved. Per germline, CDR1 GTSNPN and CDR2 SVGIG (reference sequence). This CDR3 spans 11 amino acids. With 0 bases removed from V and 6 bases from J, the gap between germline ends came to 5 bases. The CDR3 bases are TGTGCCTGGAGTGTCGGGGATGGCTACACCTTC. Protein product: CAWSVGDGYTF. The entire variable domain, with the rest obtained from reference TRBV30 and TRBJ1-2, is as follows: SQTIHQWPATLVQPVGSPLSLECTVEGTSNPNLYWYRQAAGRGLQLLFYSVGIGQISSEVPQNLSASRPQDRQFILSSKKLLLSDSGFYLCAWSVGDGYTFGSGTRLTVV.

This clone was recorded a few times. V usage is TRBV20-1 and J usage is TRBJ1-2; TRBD1 matches 7 bases. Trimming cost V 3 bases and J 5 bases; bases outside gene matches: 9. This CDR3 is built from 14 residues. Germline-derived CDR1 and CDR2 are DFQATT and SNEGSKA (reference sequence). The CDR3 protein is CSASRDRGKYGYTF. The DNA for the CDR3 is TGCAGTGCTAGTCGGGACAGAGGGAAATATGGCTACACCTTC.